The rows below give T cell receptor beta chains drawn from one sample of a study of cytomegalovirus exposure and HLA in healthy donors. Assay: immunoSEQ multiplex PCR; the TCRdb copy retains only in-frame clones and omits some. The table lists some 150,000 clones, around 80% of them singletons. Sequencing was carried out using PBMCs. These receptors all come from a woman in her forties or fifties in good health and CMV-seropositive. CDR3s include the opening cysteine and the closing phenylalanine or tryptophan. The D gene is left open where the match is weak. Clone size is shown for a subset of rows, as once, few, many or a class of expanded clone.

v_gene	j_gene	d_gene	abundance	CDR3nt	CDR3aa
TRBV7-6	TRBJ2-7	TRBD1	NA	TGTGCCAGCAGCTTGCAGGACAGGGATTACGAGCAGTACTTC	CASSLQDRDYEQYF
TRBV4-1	TRBJ1-5	NA	NA	TGCGCCAGCAGCCGTGCGGGGGTAGGGAGCAATCAGCCCCAGCATTTT	CASSRAGVGSNQPQHF
TRBV19	TRBJ2-1	TRBD1	NA	TGTGCCAGTAGTCCACAGGGGGCGAGAGAGCAGTTCTTC	CASSPQGAREQFF
TRBV7-8	TRBJ2-1	NA	NA	TGTGCCGGCAGCAGGGGTTACAATGAGCAGTTCTTC	CAGSRGYNEQFF
TRBV6-1	TRBJ2-5	NA	NA	TGTGCCAGCAGTGGATACCTAGCGACCGAGACCCAGTACTTC	CASSGYLATETQYF
TRBV18	TRBJ1-5	NA	few	TGTGCCAGCTCACCAGGGGGCGGCAATCAGCCCCAGCATTTT	CASSPGGGNQPQHF
TRBV7-9	TRBJ2-5	TRBD1	NA	TGTTCCAGCAGCTCCGGGACAGGATCGATGTACTTC	CSSSSGTGSMYF
TRBV6-1	TRBJ2-1	TRBD2	NA	TGTGCCAGCACGGGACTAGCGGGGGTATTTGAGCAGTTCTTC	CASTGLAGVFEQFF
TRBV19	TRBJ2-7	NA	NA	TGTGCCAGTAGATCGGGTTTTTACGGGAGTCTATCCTACGAGCAGTACTTC	CASRSGFYGSLSYEQYF
TRBV18	TRBJ2-5	TRBD2	NA	TGTGCCAGCTCACCACGGAGCGGGGAACAAGAGACCCAGTACTTC	CASSPRSGEQETQYF
TRBV5-1	TRBJ1-1	NA	NA	TGCGCCAGCAGCTTGGGTCGCAATCAACAGGCGCCTTTCTTT	CASSLGRNQQAPFF
TRBV11-1	TRBJ1-1	TRBD1	once	TGTGCCAGCAGCCAACGACAGGGGAACACTGAAGCTTTCTTT	CASSQRQGNTEAFF
TRBV5-1	TRBJ1-1	NA	NA	TGCGCCAGCAGTGTGGAGCACGGCACTGAAGCTTTCTTT	CASSVEHGTEAFF
TRBV14	TRBJ2-1	NA	few	TGTGCCAGCAGCCAAGCGGCGGCCCCCCACAATGAGCAGTTCTTC	CASSQAAAPHNEQFF
TRBV29-1	TRBJ2-1	TRBD2	NA	TGCAGCGTTGGGGCGTTAGCTAGCGGGAGGCCGAGCTCCTACAATGAGCAGTTCTTC	CSVGALASGRPSSYNEQFF
TRBV2	TRBJ2-3	NA	few	TGTGCCAGCACCCCAGAGGGATTGGGGACAGATACGCAGTATTTT	CASTPEGLGTDTQYF
TRBV30	TRBJ1-3	NA	NA	TGTGCCTGGAGAAATACAGGGGGAAACACCATATATTTT	CAWRNTGGNTIYF
TRBV4-1	TRBJ1-5	NA	NA	TGCGCCAGCAGCCAAGATTCTTCACGGAATCAGCCCCAGCATTTT	CASSQDSSRNQPQHF
TRBV4-3	TRBJ2-3	TRBD1	NA	TGCGCCAGCAGCCGCCGGGGACAGGGAACAGATACGCAGTATTTT	CASSRRGQGTDTQYF
TRBV4-3	TRBJ1-4	NA	NA	TGCGCCAGCAGCAAACGGCGGGAATTGTTTTCTGCAACTAATGAAAAACTGTTTTTT	CASSKRRELFSATNEKLFF
TRBV5-4	TRBJ1-2	TRBD1	NA	TGTGCCAGCAGCCCCCGGGACAGGGGCCATGGCTACACCTTC	CASSPRDRGHGYTF
TRBV2	TRBJ2-5	TRBD2	NA	TGTGCCAGCAGTGAAGAACTAGCGGGAGTTGCATACCGCGAGACCCAGTACTTC	CASSEELAGVAYRETQYF
TRBV28	TRBJ2-5	NA	NA	TGTGCCAGCAGTTTTTCGAGGAACTTACAAGAGACCCAGTACTTC	CASSFSRNLQETQYF
TRBV7-3	TRBJ2-7	TRBD2	NA	TGTGCCAGCAGCTCATTTAGCGGGGAAGCCTACGAGCAGTACTTC	CASSSFSGEAYEQYF
TRBV9	TRBJ2-2	NA	NA	TGTGCCAGCAGCGTAGTGGCGGGTTTTGGGGTAGAGCTGTTTTTT	CASSVVAGFGVELFF
TRBV7-3	TRBJ2-3	TRBD2	NA	TGTGCCAGCAGCCCTGGAAGACTAGCGGGAGGGCCCAGCACAGATACGCAGTATTTT	CASSPGRLAGGPSTDTQYF
TRBV9	TRBJ1-4	TRBD1	few	TGTGCCAGCAGCGTAGACGGGACAGGGGGTTCACATGAAAAACTGTTTTTT	CASSVDGTGGSHEKLFF
TRBV4-3	TRBJ1-1	TRBD1	NA	TGCGCCAGCAGCCTCCGAGACCGGGACAGGGAAGACATGGGTCGGATTTTGTGGGTTGCTTTCTTT	CASSLRDRDREDMGRILWVAFF
TRBV10-3	TRBJ2-3	TRBD1	NA	TGTGCCATCAGCGGACAGGGATGGACAGATACGCAGTATTTT	CAISGQGWTDTQYF
TRBV7-8	TRBJ2-7	NA	NA	TGTGCCAGCAGCTTTATAGAGGGGGATACCTACGAGCAGTACTTC	CASSFIEGDTYEQYF
TRBV7-8	TRBJ1-5	NA	NA	TGTGCCAGCGAAGACCGAGGCAGGGACTATCAGCCCCAGCATTTT	CASEDRGRDYQPQHF
TRBV7-2	TRBJ2-5	NA	NA	TGTGCCAGCAGCCCCGGAGGCGTAGAGACCCAGTACTTC	CASSPGGVETQYF
TRBV2	TRBJ2-1	NA	NA	TGTGCCAGCAGTGAGTCGGGTCCAGCGGGCAATGAGCAGTTCTTC	CASSESGPAGNEQFF
TRBV19	TRBJ1-2	NA	NA	TGTGCCAGTAGTATCGGTTCTCAGGTTATTAGATATGGCTACACCTTC	CASSIGSQVIRYGYTF
TRBV18	TRBJ1-1	NA	few	TGTGCCAGCGGGGGACAAATGAACACTGAAGCTTTCTTT	CASGGQMNTEAFF
TRBV10-1	TRBJ2-5	TRBD1	NA	TGCGCCAGCAGATGGGACAGTGCGCCGTATGGCGAGACCCAGTACTTC	CASRWDSAPYGETQYF
TRBV6-1	TRBJ1-3	NA	NA	TGTGCCAGCAGTGAAGGGAGGGTAAACACCATATATTTT	CASSEGRVNTIYF
TRBV5-4	TRBJ1-1	TRBD1	NA	TGTGCCAGCAGCACGGGACAGGGGATGAACACTGAAGCTTTCTTT	CASSTGQGMNTEAFF
TRBV10-1	TRBJ2-1	NA	few	TGCGCCAGCAGTGAGACTCAGGCCAATGAGCAGTTCTTC	CASSETQANEQFF
TRBV28	TRBJ1-1	NA	NA	TGTGCCAGCAGTTTAGGGGGGGCCTTGGGTGAAGCTTTCTTT	CASSLGGALGEAFF
TRBV4-2	TRBJ2-6	TRBD1	NA	TGTGCCAGCAGCCGGGACAGGGTGTCCAACGTCCTGACTTTC	CASSRDRVSNVLTF
TRBV9	TRBJ2-1	TRBD2	NA	TGTGCCAGCAGCGTTACTAGCGGACCCTACAATGAGCAGTTCTTC	CASSVTSGPYNEQFF
TRBV4-2	TRBJ2-3	TRBD2	NA	TGTGCCAGCAGCCAAACCGGGACTAGCGGGAGAGCGAGCACAGATACGCAGTATTTT	CASSQTGTSGRASTDTQYF
TRBV5-6	TRBJ2-2	TRBD2	NA	TGTGCCAGCCGACGCCTAGCGGGGGAGACCGGGGAGCTGTTTTTT	CASRRLAGETGELFF
TRBV5-5	TRBJ2-5	NA	once	TGTGCCAGCAGCTTTACGACAAGCCAAGAGACCCAGTACTTC	CASSFTTSQETQYF
TRBV25-1	TRBJ2-6	NA	NA	TGTGCCAGCAGTGATTCAGGGGCTGGGGCCAACGTCCTGACTTTC	CASSDSGAGANVLTF
TRBV19	TRBJ1-2	TRBD1	few	TGTGCCAGTAAAACTGACAGGGGGATCTATGGCTACACCTTC	CASKTDRGIYGYTF
TRBV28	TRBJ1-2	TRBD1	NA	TGTGCCAGCAGTTCGGGACAGGTTGGAGGTGGCTACACCTTC	CASSSGQVGGGYTF
TRBV19	TRBJ2-1	NA	NA	TGTGCCAGTAGCCTGGGGCGCTACAATGAGCAGTTCTTC	CASSLGRYNEQFF
TRBV7-2	TRBJ2-1	TRBD2	few	TGTGCCAGCAGCCTACACGGGACTAGCGGGAGGAATGAGCAGTTCTTC	CASSLHGTSGRNEQFF
TRBV6-5	TRBJ1-1	NA	NA	TGTGCCAGCACCCCCGGGGTTTTGAACACTGAAGCTTTCTTT	CASTPGVLNTEAFF
TRBV10-2	TRBJ2-5	NA	NA	TGCGCCAGCAGTTTGGGGGGAGGGGGAGAGACCCAGTACTTC	CASSLGGGGETQYF
TRBV19	TRBJ1-6	NA	NA	TGTGCCAGTAGTGGCGGACAGCTTTCTCCCCTCCACTTT	CASSGGQLSPLHF
TRBV7-3	TRBJ2-5	TRBD1	NA	TGTGCCAGCAGCTCCCCAGGACAGGGAATCGAGACCCAGTACTTC	CASSSPGQGIETQYF
TRBV5-6	TRBJ1-2	NA	few	TGTGCCAGCAGCTTGGAGGGGAACTATGGCTACACCTTC	CASSLEGNYGYTF
TRBV7-3	TRBJ2-7	NA	once	TGTGCCAGCAGCCAACAGGGCGGACTCTCCTACGAGCAGTACTTC	CASSQQGGLSYEQYF